The entry below gives a single T cell receptor beta chain sequence along with its context. Researchers tagged individual cDNA molecules with unique molecular identifiers. A single record per CDR3 protein comes from TCRdb applying MiXCR to the 5' RACE reads. The repertoire includes some 80,000 distinct CDR3 sequences, roughly 15% of them detected once, and 1.4% sits in the top ten. Trimming took off 0 bases at V and 8 bases at J, with 16 bases between the two ends. The CDR3 runs 15 residues. The germline CDR1 and CDR2 sequences are SNHLY and FYNNEI. The data derive from a study of early T cells in non-severe SARS-CoV-2 infection.

The receptor was isolated from an adult who was a healthcare worker with PCR-confirmed SARS-CoV-2 infection or an uninfected control (not recorded which). Sequencing used whole blood. The gene calls are TRBV2 and TRBJ1-1, with D perhaps TRBD1 (6 bases). In nucleotides, the CDR3 is TGTGCCAGCAGTGAAGCTGACAGGACCCGATCGGAAGCTTTCTTT. Its translation: CASSEADRTRSEAFF. The full variable domain, rest sourced from reference TRBV2 and TRBJ1-1, is EPEVTQTPSHQVTQMGQEVILRCVPISNHLYFYWYRQILGQKVEFLVSFYNNEISEKSEIFDDQFSVERPDGSNFTLKIRSTKLEDSAMYFCASSEADRTRSEAFFGQGTRLTVV.